A selection of T cell receptor beta chains follows, all from one sample in a study of shared clonotypes between healthy human individuals. Sequencing was performed with immunoSEQ multiplex PCR; in TCRdb, only in-frame clones are kept and a portion is missing. The sample includes approximately 2.1 million clones, more than 85% of them seen just once. Sequences were obtained from naive CD4+ T cells from PBMCs. Source of these receptors: a young man in good health. Some clones in this sample may be carry-over from other donors' samples. Each CDR3 is given with its conserved first and last residue. The order of the fields is CDR3 protein, J gene, V gene.

CASSTGTYGYTF	TRBJ1-2	TRBV19
CASSQVRTSGIENTGELFF	TRBJ2-2	TRBV4-2
CASSLEGTGAFF	TRBJ1-1	TRBV5-6
CASSPEGVANYGYTF	TRBJ1-2	TRBV18
CASSLATAYGYTF	TRBJ1-2	TRBV5-8
CASSLRDRAYTEAFF	TRBJ1-1	TRBV5-4
CASSPLRDRNYGYTF	TRBJ1-2	TRBV18
CASSLGLAGAVDTQYF	TRBJ2-3	TRBV5-1
CAWRELDRGVSPLHF	TRBJ1-6	TRBV30
CASSSLGAGGSYNEQFF	TRBJ2-1	TRBV7-9
CASSPDSLSYNEQFF	TRBJ2-1	TRBV5-1
CASSVLGGETQYF	TRBJ2-5	TRBV9
CASSAGTGGFTGELFF	TRBJ2-2	TRBV5-1
CASSLGGTDTQYF	TRBJ2-3	TRBV11-3
CASSLGLAGPYEQYF	TRBJ2-7	TRBV7-2
CASSLFRDNEQFF	TRBJ2-1	TRBV27
CASSWAWREIQETQYF	TRBJ2-5	TRBV28
CASAPQGPVNTEAFF	TRBJ1-1	TRBV12-5
CASSPLTGVSADTQYF	TRBJ2-3	TRBV27
CASSLGTGAYEQYF	TRBJ2-7	TRBV11-3
CASSLDSYEQYF	TRBJ2-7	TRBV28
CASSPGSEVSTETQYF	TRBJ2-5	TRBV5-1
CASSGNRELFF	TRBJ2-2	TRBV25-1
CASSQGIGLAGVPGNEQFF	TRBJ2-1	TRBV4-1
CASRNYREGYGYTF	TRBJ1-2	TRBV28
CATSRVRVFLNEQFF	TRBJ2-1	TRBV15